Described below is a single TCR beta chain sequence and its context. Its target antigen remains unknown. The sample holds no much larger clone one base away, and base qualities are not on file. Spanning cysteine to phenylalanine, the CDR3 consists of 16 amino acids. The only DNA kept is the CDR3, 48 bases in frame from the first base. CDR1 LNHDA and CDR2 SQIVND were looked up in the germline V gene (reference sequence). Between the V and J ends, shortened by 1 base and 3 bases respectively, the junction contains 14 bases. These data belong to a study of shared T cell receptors in the human thymus (dated by TCRdb to about 2021). Turning to the overall study: The study examined how the human thymus generates shared, self-reactive T-cell receptor alpha chains.

Library generation was performed with the immunoSEQ multiplex PCR assay. Not all clones reach the TCRdb copy of this immuneACCESS table, which keeps in-frame sequences only. Checked studies attribute under half of the gap to unresolved V genes and leave the rest unexplained. The sample table contains about 610,000 clones; only one count was recorded for roughly 90% of them. The ten largest clonotypes hold 0.0095% to 0.012% of the sample. These data are also associated with another study on human thymus T cells. Per the second study: The donors were immunologically healthy infants in Finland who had open corrective cardiac surgery for congenital heart defects. Thymus tissue was obtained as surgical resects removed during corrective cardiac surgery. Biased V and J gene segment usage appeared to be present in both thymic and peripheral blood repertoires. The related research found that thymic TCR repertoires overlapped highly between unrelated individuals. The study described the TCR alpha and beta repertoires in roughly 8 infant thymus samples and four matching peripheral blood samples. The infant donors were roughly 7 to 244 days old, and the cohort included five or six males and a couple of females. Thymocytes were freed from the tissue by mechanical means and kept at -70 degrees C as pellets of about 9-33 million cells. A QIAsymphony instrument was used to extract genomic DNA from the frozen cell pellets. The immunoSEQ multiplex PCR assay was used to amplify the TCRB and TCRAD loci from a standardized amount of quality-controlled genomic DNA. The V(D)J region was spanned by amplicons of a length sufficient to cover the CDR3 and to identify V and J genes. The commercial immunoSEQ service was used to sequence amplicons on an Illumina platform. Primer bias and sequencing errors were corrected using previously described methods, and TCRAD and TCRB definitions followed the IMGT database. immunoSEQ Analyzer 3.0 and VDJTools were used for repertoire analysis, which covered basic statistics, V/J segment usage, diversity estimates, rarefaction and pairwise overlap. Diversity was estimated with Chao1, ChaoE, Efron-Thisted, Shannon and inverse Simpson indices, and also on datasets down-sampled to the smallest sample. Repertoire overlap used strict matching of CDR3 nucleotide sequence, V gene and J gene, with Jaccard-based multidimensional scaling clustering. Thymus samples yielded on average about 810,000 unique TCRB clonotypes, compared with 75,000 to 85,000 from blood samples.

Recombination connected TRBV19 to TRBJ2-3; possibly the D gene is TRBD2, per 6 matching bases. Input material: thymocytes. The receptor was isolated from a boy in the first two years of life with a congenital heart defect. Donor details come from another sample of the same person, matched by shared clones. The DNA reads TGTGCCAGTAGTATAGGCCCTCCGGGAGTGACAGATACGCAGTATTTT. Its protein reads: CASSIGPPGVTDTQYF.